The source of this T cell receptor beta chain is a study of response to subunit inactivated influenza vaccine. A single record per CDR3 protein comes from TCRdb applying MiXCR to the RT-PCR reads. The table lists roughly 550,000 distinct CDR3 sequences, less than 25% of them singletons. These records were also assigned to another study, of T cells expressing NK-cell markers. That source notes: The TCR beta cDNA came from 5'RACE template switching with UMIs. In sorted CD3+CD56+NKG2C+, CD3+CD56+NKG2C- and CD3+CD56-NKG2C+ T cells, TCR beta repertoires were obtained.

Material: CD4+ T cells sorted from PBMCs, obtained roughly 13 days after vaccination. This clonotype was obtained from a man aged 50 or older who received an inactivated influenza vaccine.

CDR3 protein: CASTGLNQETQYF. CDR3 in DNA: TGTGCCAGCACGGGACTGAACCAAGAGACCCAGTACTTC. This chain links TRBV25-1 with TRBJ2-5, with a weak D call TRBD2 (6 bases). Trimming left V 7 bases short and J 0 bases short, with 9 bases between. The CDR3 is 13 residues long. Germline values: CDR1 MGHDK, CDR2 SYGVNS.